Listed here are 20 T cell receptor beta chains from one sample, sequenced in a study of CD8 T cells in Susac syndrome. After extraction with the RNeasy kit, about 0.45 to 1 ug of the RNA was reverse transcribed using random hexamers. TCRdb reanalysed the immunoSEQ multiplex PCR reads using MiXCR and keeps one entry per CDR3 protein. The repertoire has approximately 190,000 distinct CDR3 sequences, more than 90% of them found once; the top ten carry approximately 0.098%. The sample comprised CD4+ T cells from PBMCs. The source is a human donor with Susac syndrome.

The chain employs TRBV19 and TRBJ2-5; D possibly corresponds to TRBD2 (5 bases). The CDR3 extends over 13 amino acids. Trimming left V 5 bases short and J 1 base short, with 8 bases between. Per the germline V gene, CDR1 is LNHDA and CDR2 is SQIVND (reference sequence). CDR3 sequence: CASSEGRQETQYF. CDR3 DNA: TGTGCCAGTAGTGAGGGCCGCCAAGAGACCCAGTACTTC. The full variable domain, its missing parts supplied by reference TRBV19 and TRBJ2-5, is DGGITQSPKYLFRKEGQNVTLSCEQNLNHDAMYWYRQDPGQGLRLIYYSQIVNDFQKGDIAEGYSVSREKKESFPLTVTSAQKNPTAFYLCASSEGRQETQYFGPGTRLLVL.

V usage is TRBV29-1 and J usage is TRBJ2-3; 7 bases align to TRBD1. There are 12 residues in the CDR3. Germline CDR1 is SQVTM and CDR2 is ANQGSEA. V trimming: 1 base; J trimming: 6 bases; junction bases outside the gene matches: 1. The CDR3 loop reads CSVEVGQDTQYF. The CDR3 DNA follows: TGCAGCGTTGAAGTGGGACAGGATACGCAGTATTTT.

The chain employs TRBV7-2 and TRBJ2-7; TRBD2 matches 11 bases. The V and J ends lost 5 bases and 3 bases, in that order; junction bases with no gene match: 6. This CDR3 has 15 amino acids. Germline assignment: CDR1 SGHTA and CDR2 FQGNSA. In DNA, the CDR3 is TGTGCCAGCAGCCTCACTAGCGGGGGTAACTACGAGCAGTACTTC. Its protein product is CASSLTSGGNYEQYF.

The chain carries TRBV7-2 and TRBJ2-5, with 13 bases lining up with TRBD2. Germline values: CDR1 SGHTA, CDR2 FQGNSA. The CDR3 loop spans 18 amino acids. J gave up 1 base and V 0 bases, and 5 bases lay outside the gene matches. CDR3: CASSLAWTSGGRQETQYF. The CDR3 region has the DNA TGTGCCAGCAGCTTAGCGTGGACTAGCGGGGGCCGCCAAGAGACCCAGTACTTC.

The chain couples TRBV12-3 or TRBV12-4 to TRBJ2-5; D is possibly TRBD1 or TRBD2 (5 bases each). V lost 7 bases to trimming and J lost 4 bases, with 16 bases between them. The CDR3 loop spans 14 amino acids. DNA of the CDR3: TGTGCCAGCACCCCTTTAGGGGCGGGAGAGACCCAGTACTTC. Translation: CASTPLGAGETQYF.

This clonotype has just one count. J is TRBJ1-1 and V is TRBV30, with a tentative D call TRBD1 (6 bases). Trimming pared 7 bases from V and 3 bases from J, leaving 18 bases between. The CDR3 loop spans 14 amino acids. Germline V gene sequence: CDR1 GTSNPN, CDR2 SVGIG (reference sequence). The CDR3: CALSGAGTYTEAFF. CDR3 sequence (DNA): TGTGCCTTATCAGGGGCAGGGACATACACTGAAGCTTTCTTT. The whole variable domain, remainder taken from reference TRBV30 and TRBJ1-1, is SQTIHQWPATLVQPVGSPLSLECTVEGTSNPNLYWYRQAAGRGLQLLFYSVGIGQISSEVPQNLSASRPQDRQFILSSKKLLLSDSGFYLCALSGAGTYTEAFFGQGTRLTVV.

This sequence joins TRBV6-1 and TRBJ2-1; D is perhaps TRBD1 (6 bases). The V and J ends lost 5 bases and 2 bases respectively, with 13 bases between them. CDR1 is MNHNS and CDR2 is SASEGT in the germline V gene. The CDR3 runs to 15 residues. The DNA for the CDR3 is TGTGCCAGCAGTTTTTCAGGGGTAACCTACAATGAGCAGTTCTTC. This codes for CASSFSGVTYNEQFF.

The V call is TRBV6-1, the J call TRBJ2-1, with 10 bases that match TRBD2. Germline V gene lookup returns CDR1 MNHNS and CDR2 SASEGT. The CDR3 runs to 14 residues. V trimming: 11 bases; J trimming: 5 bases; junction bases outside the gene matches: 9. The CDR3 spells CAGSRLAGHNEQFF. CDR3 coding DNA: TGTGCCGGAAGTCGACTAGCGGGCCACAATGAGCAGTTCTTC.

This rearrangement joins TRBV18 to TRBJ2-2; D gene uncertain. The CDR3 totals 11 residues. Trimming pared 3 bases from V and 6 bases from J, leaving 2 bases between. Germline CDR1 and CDR2: KGHSH and LQKENI. The CDR3 region has the DNA TGTGCCAGCTCACCCCCCGGGGAGCTGTTTTTT. The encoded protein is CASSPPGELFF.

This clonotype was picked up one time. This rearrangement joins TRBV20-1 to TRBJ2-7, with D uncertain. The CDR3 runs 11 residues. The germline V and J ends were trimmed by 5 bases and 1 base, with 6 bases remaining between them. The germline CDR1 and CDR2 sequences are DFQATT and SNEGSKA (reference sequence). The CDR3: CSARTSYEQYF. CDR3 DNA: TGCAGTGCTCGAACTTCCTACGAGCAGTACTTC.

This rearrangement joins TRBV24-1 to TRBJ2-3; the D is unclear. The V gene lost 8 bases and the J gene lost 4 bases, with 0 bases spanning the gap. Germline CDR1 reads KGHDR; CDR2 reads SFDVKD. This CDR3 spans 9 amino acids. The CDR3 is CATTDTQYF. In DNA form, the CDR3 reads TGTGCCACCACAGATACGCAGTATTTT.

The chain carries TRBV20-1 and TRBJ1-4; D gene uncertain. V was trimmed by 4 bases and J by 8 bases, leaving 11 bases between them. This CDR3 comprises 12 residues. Germline CDR1 is DFQATT and CDR2 is SNEGSKA (reference sequence). The CDR3 loop is CSAIRRREKLFF. CDR3 sequence (DNA): TGCAGTGCTATTCGGCGCCGAGAAAAACTGTTTTTT.

V gene TRBV18 combines with J gene TRBJ1-1, with D unclear. Germline CDR1 KGHSH, CDR2 LQKENI. CDR3 length equals 14 residues. Trimming took 6 bases from V and 0 from J, leaving 11 bases between them. CDR3: CASSSAVMNTEAFF. The CDR3 region has the DNA TGTGCCAGCTCCTCGGCGGTTATGAACACTGAAGCTTTCTTT.

This sequence joins TRBV30 and TRBJ2-5; D uncertain. V was pared by 4 bases and J by 0 bases, with 9 bases between. The CDR3 is made up of 13 amino acids. The germline CDR1 and CDR2 sequences are GTSNPN and SVGIG (reference sequence). The CDR3 loop reads CAWNPQYQETQYF. The DNA of the CDR3 is TGTGCCTGGAATCCACAGTACCAAGAGACCCAGTACTTC.

This chain joins TRBV7-2 and TRBJ1-2; tentatively, D is TRBD1 (6 bases). Trimming took 2 bases from V and 2 from J, leaving 12 bases between them. The CDR3 covers 15 residues. CDR1 and CDR2 from the germline V gene are SGHTA and FQGNSA. CDR3 protein: CASSLRYRVNYGYTF. As DNA, the CDR3 is TGTGCCAGCAGCTTACGTTACAGGGTCAACTATGGCTACACCTTC.

V usage is TRBV12-5 and J usage is TRBJ2-6, with a weak D call TRBD1 (5 bases). V was trimmed by 1 base and J by 2 bases, leaving 6 bases between them. The germline CDR1 and CDR2 sequences are LGHNT and FRNRAP. This CDR3 is 15 amino acids long. The CDR3 spells CASGLAGTGANVLTF. The CDR3 DNA sequence: TGTGCTAGTGGTTTGGCAGGGACTGGGGCCAACGTCCTGACTTTC.

This rearrangement joins TRBV4-3 to TRBJ2-5, with D perhaps being TRBD1 or TRBD2 (6 bases each). The CDR3 consists of 15 residues. The germline gives CDR1 LGHNA, CDR2 YSLEER. Trimming shortened V by 1 base and J by 5 bases, and 14 bases separated the two germline ends. In nucleotides, the CDR3 is TGCGCCAGCAGCCAAGTAAGGGGGGTCGGGGAGACCCAGTACTTC. Translated, it gives CASSQVRGVGETQYF.

This clonotype was seen a few times. J is TRBJ1-2 and V is TRBV4-1, with D unresolved. The CDR3 extends over 14 amino acids. Trimming shortened V by 1 base and J by 10 bases, and 16 bases separated the two germline ends. Germline-derived CDR1 and CDR2 are MGHRA and YSYEKL. The CDR3 loop reads CASSQVSGITVYTF. Written as DNA, the CDR3 is TGCGCCAGCAGCCAAGTTTCGGGGATAACCGTCTACACCTTC.

A single count supports this clonotype. This chain uses TRBV7-9 with TRBJ2-2, with 7 nucleotides matching TRBD1. V shed 9 bases and J 1 base; nucleotides not matched to a gene: 5. The CDR3 consists of 14 residues. Germline V CDR1 and CDR2: SEHNR, FQNEAQ (reference sequence). In nucleotides, the CDR3 is TGTGCCAGGGGGGACAGTTTGAACACCGGGGAGCTGTTTTTT. Translating it yields CARGDSLNTGELFF.

The V call is TRBV4-3, the J call TRBJ1-2; possibly TRBD1 for D (5 bases). CDR3 length: 15 amino acids. The ends were cut back, 3 bases at V and 3 bases at J, with 14 bases in the middle. CDR1 and CDR2 (germline): LGHNA, YSLEER. CDR3 coding DNA: TGCGCCAGCAGCCACGGTGGGGGGAGGGACTATGGCTACACCTTC. Translation: CASSHGGGRDYGYTF.